Listed here is a single TCR beta chain. This CDR3 is 17 amino acids long. CDR1 is MNHEY, CDR2 SMNVEV, per germline (reference sequence). Trimming pared 6 bases from V and 3 bases from J, leaving 21 bases between. Authors' methods: Reference gene primer amplification gave estimated nucleated cell counts. The table came from immunoSEQ multiplex PCR; TCRdb's copy has only in-frame clones and leaves some out. Clonal size and the V and J genes are those of that table, whereas D and trimming came from the DNA. The sample has 85,000 to 110,000 clones, 85% to 90% seen once. This record belongs to a study of blood T cell repertoires in COVID-19. As for the study in general: Material from acute and convalescent COVID-19 was sourced from the United States, Italy and Spain.

The clonotype originates from a human donor in a cohort sampled during active COVID-19. This chain joins TRBV27 and TRBJ2-1; D perhaps matches TRBD2 (7 bases). The sample taken for sequencing was peripheral blood. CDR3 sequence reads: CASRPIRGALFYNEQFF. The CDR3 DNA reads TGTGCCAGCAGGCCCATACGGGGGGCCCTCTTCTACAATGAGCAGTTCTTC.